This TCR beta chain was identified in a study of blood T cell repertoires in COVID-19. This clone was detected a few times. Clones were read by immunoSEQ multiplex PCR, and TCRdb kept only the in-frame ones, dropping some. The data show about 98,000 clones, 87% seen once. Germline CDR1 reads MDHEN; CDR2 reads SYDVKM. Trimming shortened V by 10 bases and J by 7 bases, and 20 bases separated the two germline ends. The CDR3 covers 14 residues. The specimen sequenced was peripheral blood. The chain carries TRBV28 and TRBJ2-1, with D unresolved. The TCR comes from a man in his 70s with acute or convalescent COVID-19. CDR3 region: CAITPKAESNEQFF. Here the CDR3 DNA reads TGTGCCATCACCCCGAAGGCGGAATCGAATGAGCAGTTCTTC.